This T cell receptor beta chain was sequenced during a study of CD8+CD57+ T cells in acquired aplastic anemia. V lost 8 bases to trimming and J lost 1 base; unmatched junction nucleotides: 11. This CDR3 contains 17 residues. CDR1 and CDR2 from the germline V gene are SNHLY and FYNNEI. CDR3 and TCR beta VDJ profiling relied on a genomic DNA template. TCRdb passed the reads through MiXCR, listing each CDR3 protein once. The profile covers approximately 300,000 distinct CDR3 sequences, with 56% appearing a single time and 1% to 1.5% taken by the ten largest. Patients sequenced had flow cytometry evidence of CD8+CD57+ cell expansion.

The source of this sequence is a human donor with aplastic anemia. Sequencing input: sorted CD4+, CD8+, or CD8+CD57+ T cells (not recorded which) from PBMCs. The chain carries TRBV2 and TRBJ2-3, with 11 bases aligning to TRBD1. The DNA for the CDR3 is TGTGCCAGCTGTCTAGGACAGGGGGCTTGGGGCACAGATACGCAGTATTTT. Its protein product is CASCLGQGAWGTDTQYF.